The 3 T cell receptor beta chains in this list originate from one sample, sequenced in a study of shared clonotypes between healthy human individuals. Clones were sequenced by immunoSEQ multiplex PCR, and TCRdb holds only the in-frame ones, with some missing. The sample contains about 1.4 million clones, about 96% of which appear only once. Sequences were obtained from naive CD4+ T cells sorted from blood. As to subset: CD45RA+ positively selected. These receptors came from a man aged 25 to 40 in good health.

The CDR3 reads CASSDRQLAYNEQFF. The DNA for the CDR3 is TGTGCCAGCAGCGACAGGCAGCTCGCCTACAATGAGCAGTTCTTC. This chain connects TRBV9 to TRBJ2-1; tentatively, D is TRBD1 (5 bases). The CDR3 covers 15 residues. Trimming removed 3 bases at V and 2 bases at J, with 12 bases between. From germline, CDR1 is SGDLS and CDR2 YYNGEE.

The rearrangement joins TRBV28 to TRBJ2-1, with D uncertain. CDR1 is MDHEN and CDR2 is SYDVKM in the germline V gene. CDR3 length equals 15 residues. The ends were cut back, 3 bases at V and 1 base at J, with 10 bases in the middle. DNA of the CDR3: TGTGCCAGCAGTTTGATCCCAGGTTCCTACAATGAGCAGTTCTTC. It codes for CASSLIPGSYNEQFF.

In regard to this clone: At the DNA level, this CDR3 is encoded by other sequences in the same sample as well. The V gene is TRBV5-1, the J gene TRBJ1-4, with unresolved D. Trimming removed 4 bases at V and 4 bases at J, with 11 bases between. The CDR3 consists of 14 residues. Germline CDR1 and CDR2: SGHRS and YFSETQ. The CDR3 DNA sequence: TGCGCCAGCAGCGTTGGAGGGAGTAATGAAAAACTGTTTTTT. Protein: CASSVGGSNEKLFF. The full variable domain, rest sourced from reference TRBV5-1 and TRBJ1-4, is KAGVTQTPRYLIKTRGQQVTLSCSPISGHRSVSWYQQTPGQGLQFLFEYFSETQRNKGNFPGRFSGRQFSNSRSEMNVSTLELGDSALYLCASSVGGSNEKLFFGSGTQLSVL.